What follows is one T cell receptor (beta chain) and its context. This clonotype was counted a few times. It has no known antigen specificity. No clone much larger than this one lies a single base away; base qualities are absent. The data stem from a study of identical twins (TCRdb year 2016). Background for the entire study: To test whether fetal clonotypes persist, the study used deep sequencing on TCR alpha and beta repertoires from monozygotic twins, unrelated adults of various ages, and cord blood. To rule out contamination, replicate twin experiments were performed at different times with different library preparation protocols. What the study reported, not specific to this receptor: Fewer insertions were carried by abundant cord blood beta clonotypes; a weaker similar trend was observed in young adult naive repertoires, while no such trend was observed in memory repertoires. Because the same donors could not be followed over many years, the conclusions depended on cross-sectional statistical analysis. In monozygotic twins, out-of-frame TCR alpha sharing was systematically underestimated by recombination models, although the models agreed with sharing between unrelated individuals. Compared with coincidental sharing between unrelated individuals, out-of-frame TCR alpha sequences shared between twins had an excess of sequences with low generation probability. Zero-insertion analyses could be partly confounded by invariant T cells such as MAIT and iNKT, though diverse VJ usage argued against such confounding for most clonotypes. The excess sharing between twins in beta out-of-frame sequences was weaker because fewer shared sequences reduced the signal-to-noise ratio.

All donors were healthy Caucasians. Three pairs of female monozygotic twins, all aged about 18 to 30 years, were included in the twin cohort. CD4+ and CD8+ T cell populations were isolated with positive isolation kits from Invitrogen. The method was 5' RACE. TCRdb records Illumina HiSeq 2000 as the sequencer. Template switching introduced a universal primer binding site; the final cDNA contained a unique molecular identifier, enabling accurate counting of TCR cDNA molecules. First-strand cDNA for TCR alpha and beta chains was synthesized from specific primers in the conserved constant-segment region. Each cDNA library was double barcoded, with a SMART-Mk sample barcode plus Illumina barcodes, to control for contamination. TruSeq adapter sequences and Illumina sample barcodes were added in two successive PCR steps. The Illumina HiSeq platform was used with custom primers to sequence TCR alpha and beta cDNA libraries. As for the authors' bioinformatics: Unique molecular identifiers were extracted from raw reads with MiGEC, and CDR3 positions were determined with MiXCR. Recombination models were inferred per individual with the repgenHMM and IGoR tools using an EM algorithm. Shared clonotype analysis was performed with the tcR package in R, normalizing sharing by the product of cloneset sizes. To study raw recombination free of thymic and clonal selection effects, out-of-frame nonproductive sequences were analyzed. TCRdb itself trimmed the public reads at Q25 with fastp, ran MiXCR and retained productive beta chains. Rows with one shared CDR3 protein collapse into an entry with the most common genes and DNA. TCRdb, not the original authors, processed these V and J calls. The sample yields around 290,000 distinct CDR3 sequences; roughly 10% were counted once. Around 7.1% of the sample comes from the top ten.

This sample also appeared in a second study, on yellow fever vaccine responses in identical twins. As that second paper reports: The authors reported that the T cell response to vaccination in identical twins appeared partly convergent and partly personalized. The study precisely tracked vaccine-responding T cell clones in identical twins.

This sequence was found in a woman under 30 in good health. The specimen was CD8+ T cells sorted from blood.

The DNA is as follows: TGTGCCAGCAGCCCAGTGAGGGGCTACGAGCAGTACTTC. Translated, this gives CASSPVRGYEQYF. The rearrangement joined TRBV7-9 to TRBJ2-7; the D gene is possibly TRBD1 or TRBD2, with 5 bases matching each. V is clipped by 5 bases and J by 3 bases, and the sequence between their germline boundaries is 11 bases long. Spanning cysteine to phenylalanine, the CDR3 consists of 13 amino acids. The kept DNA is CDR3 alone, 39 bases in frame from the first base. The germline V gene encodes CDR1 SEHNR and CDR2 FQNEAQ (reference sequence).